The subject of this entry is one T cell receptor (beta chain). Its cognate antigen is unknown. Pooled together were second doses at about 4 or about 12 weeks. The V gene's germline CDR1 is LNHDA and CDR2 SQIVND (reference sequence). V was clipped by 1 base and J by 12 bases, with 16 bases between them. The CDR3 length is 13 residues. The entry originates in a study of T cell responses to AZD1222 COVID-19 vaccine. Produced via immunoSEQ multiplex PCR; TCRdb's table is partial and in-frame only. The repertoire consists of about 270,000 clones, with 90% to 95% occurring once and the leading ten covering 0.5% to 0.65%. Points from the study as a whole: Reports indicate that nearly half of spike-specific TCRs are directed at unmutated variant regions. Spike as a whole was targeted by vaccine-associated CD4 TCRs, dominant at 160-218 and 743-854.

The clonotype comes from an adult who received the AZD1222 COVID-19 vaccine. Sequenced material: peripheral blood, taken 28 days after the second AZD1222 dose. The chain joins TRBV19 to TRBJ2-7; D remains unclear. CDR3 bases: TGTGCCAGTAGTATAGGGGCAGCCGGACCCCCGTACTTC. Amino acid sequence: CASSIGAAGPPYF.